This TCR beta chain was captured in a study of blood T cell repertoires in COVID-19 (TCRdb year 2020). Study-wide context: Collaborator samples came from the United States, Italy and Spain and covered acute and convalescent phases of COVID-19. The material from the prospective study consisted of cDNA or gDNA derived from T cells, B-cell-depleted T cells, or PBMCs. Subjects who had been exposed to COVID-19, were actively infected with it, or had recovered from it provided the deeply sampled blood TCRbeta repertoires that made up the dataset. The repertoires were released in a freely available public database meant as a resource for research on the immune response to SARS-CoV-2. The samples were drawn from two sources: the first 160 participants of the ongoing ImmuneRACE study, and approximately 1,300 subjects contributed by 6 global collaborators. Nearly every sample came with metadata listing a de-identified subject ID, COVID-19 status, age in years and sex. Where available, HLA class I and class II types were obtained from metadata supplied by the sample provider rather than from assay-based typing.

Samples from volunteer blood donors who had recovered from COVID-19 were contributed by a second Seattle source. Whole blood was collected in K2EDTA tubes by collaborating institutions according to the institutions' own protocols. Collaborator samples were shipped for TCRbeta analysis as frozen whole blood, isolated PBMCs, or DNA extracted from either sample type. The immunoSEQ Assay, a bias-controlled multiplex PCR, was used to amplify TCRbeta CDR3 regions from genomic DNA. The original methods were these. Within the assay, amplification of reference gene primers was used to estimate how many nucleated cells each sample contained. To quantify the absolute abundance of each unique TCRbeta CDR3 rearrangement, sequence reads were collapsed and filtered. Productive Simpson clonality was computed per sample as the square root of Simpson's diversity index over productive rearrangements. The table comes from immuneACCESS by way of TCRdb, which keeps in-frame sequences with V and J called. Part of the clones is missing from these tables; in studies checked, under half for an unresolved V gene and the rest for unknown reasons. From that table come the V and J calls and clone size; the DNA was used to work out D and trimming. This sample holds 200,000 to 250,000 clones; about 86% were observed only once. About 2.9% of the sample is held by the ten biggest clonotypes.

Of note for this clone: The antigen this receptor binds is unknown. Base qualities are not at hand, and no much larger clone is one base apart.

The CDR1 and CDR2 encoded by the germline V gene are SGHRS and YFSETQ. Cut back by 0 bases and 7 bases, the V and J ends lie 8 bases apart. The CDR3 covers 12 residues, taking in both the cysteine and the phenylalanine. Of the read, only the CDR3 DNA is kept; its 36 bases are in frame from base 1. The study at large found these results: How much clinical and demographic metadata was included differed by source and by participant, and the metadata was provided uncurated.

Recombination joined TRBV5-1 with TRBJ2-7; TRBD1 might be the D gene, on 5 matching bases. What was sequenced was peripheral blood. This clonotype was obtained from a woman aged 25-40 years who had recovered from COVID-19. The CDR3 region: CASSLAGREQYF. The DNA sequence is as follows: TGCGCCAGCAGCTTGGCAGGGCGGGAGCAGTACTTC.